The 15 T cell receptor beta chains presented below share a single source sample, sequenced in a study of blood T cell repertoires in COVID-19. Sequencing was performed with immunoSEQ multiplex PCR; in TCRdb, only in-frame clones are kept and a portion is missing. The table shows approximately 58,000 clones, with around 85% occurring only once. Sequencing was carried out using peripheral blood. The receptor source for this set is a man between 40 and 49 years old with active COVID-19.

As concerns this clone: This sample also contains other DNA sequences that code for the same CDR3. CDR3 DNA sequence: TGTGCCAGCAGCTTGGCGGGGATGAACACTGAAGCTTTCTTT. Encoded protein: CASSLAGMNTEAFF. This chain links TRBV7-3 with TRBJ1-1; no firm D call. The CDR3 contains 14 residues. V gave up 3 bases and J gave up 0 bases, with 8 bases separating them. The V gene's germline CDR1 is SGHTA and CDR2 FQGTGA.

This clone was seen just once. This chain connects TRBV11-2 to TRBJ1-2, with 11 positions matching TRBD1. CDR3 size: 17 residues. The germline V gene has CDR1 SGHAT and CDR2 FQNNGV. With V trimmed by 5 bases and J by 3 bases, 11 bases remained unmatched. This CDR3 reads CASSQETPGQGDYGYTF. The CDR3 DNA is TGTGCCAGCAGCCAAGAGACCCCGGGACAGGGGGACTATGGCTACACCTTC.

V is TRBV5-6 and J is TRBJ2-7; possible D gene TRBD1, 6 bases. This CDR3 is built from 13 residues. Germline-derived CDR1 and CDR2 are SGHDT and YYEEEE. Trimming took off 2 bases at V and 6 bases at J, with 12 bases between the two ends. CDR3 coding DNA: TGTGCCAGCAGCTTCGAGCGGACAGCCGAGCAGTACTTC. It codes for CASSFERTAEQYF. The variable domain in full, completed from reference TRBV5-6 and TRBJ2-7, reads DAGVTQSPTHLIKTRGQQVTLRCSPKSGHDTVSWYQQALGQGPQFIFQYYEEEERQRGNFPDRFSGHQFPNYSSELNVNALLLGDSALYLCASSFERTAEQYFGPGTRLTVT.

This clone was detected a few times. The chain recombines TRBV18 with TRBJ1-5, with D maybe TRBD1 (5 bases). The CDR3 totals 14 residues. Between the trimmed V and J ends, which lost 6 bases and 1 base, there was a span of 10 bases. Germline lookup yields CDR1 KGHSH and CDR2 LQKENI. The CDR3 region has the DNA TGTGCCAGCTCGATACAGGAAAGCAATCAGCCCCAGCATTTT. It is translated as CASSIQESNQPQHF.

The V gene is TRBV4-1, the J gene TRBJ1-5; D remains unclear. V was trimmed by 0 bases and J by 8 bases, leaving 14 bases between them. The CDR3 consists of 15 residues. Germline V CDR1 and CDR2: MGHRA, YSYEKL. The chain's CDR3 is CASSQELSGVKPQHF. The CDR3 nucleotides are TGCGCCAGCAGCCAAGAACTCTCAGGCGTAAAGCCCCAGCATTTT.

The chain uses TRBV19 and TRBJ1-5; weak D call: TRBD1 (6 bases). The CDR3 consists of 18 residues. Germline CDR1 LNHDA, CDR2 SQIVND (reference sequence). The V end was cut by 6 bases, the J end by 4 bases, with 25 bases between. This CDR3 reads CASSHKNRGRGSNQPQHF. In nucleotides, the CDR3 is TGTGCCAGTAGCCATAAGAATAGGGGGAGGGGGTCAAATCAGCCCCAGCATTTT.

The chain is built from TRBV6-8 and TRBJ2-3; tentative D call: TRBD1 (5 bases). This CDR3 is built from 14 residues. The ends were cut back, 7 bases at V and 8 bases at J, with 19 bases in the middle. Germline V gene data show CDR1 as MNHGY and CDR2 as SAAAGT. The DNA for the CDR3 is TGTGCCAGCACCTCGGACATGGCGGTAGGTACGCAGTATTTT. Protein: CASTSDMAVGTQYF.

V usage is TRBV28 and J usage is TRBJ2-7; 7 nucleotides agree with TRBD1. This CDR3 contains 12 residues. Losses at the gene ends were 4 bases for V and 7 bases for J; bases not matched to a gene: 4. Germline CDR1 MDHEN, CDR2 SYDVKM. Here the CDR3 reads CASSSGQEEQYF. The CDR3 DNA reads TGTGCCAGCAGTTCCGGACAGGAGGAGCAGTACTTC.

The chain's CDR3 is CASSLGGPNIQYF. In DNA form, the CDR3 reads TGTGCCAGCAGCTTGGGGGGGCCGAACATTCAGTACTTC. The chain carries TRBV7-9 and TRBJ2-4; maybe TRBD2 (7 bases). Germline CDR1 is SEHNR and CDR2 is FQNEAQ (reference sequence). V lost 3 bases and J lost 7, with 10 bases in between. This CDR3 has 13 residues.

V and J are TRBV7-8 and TRBJ1-2, with 7 positions matching TRBD1. V was clipped by 2 bases and J by 1 base; unmatched bases: 13. The V gene's germline CDR1 is SGHVS and CDR2 FQNEAQ. This CDR3 region has 18 residues. The CDR3 region has the DNA TGTGCCAGCAGCTTATTTTTCCCGGGACAGCTTCTTAACTATGGCTACACCTTC. Protein sequence: CASSLFFPGQLLNYGYTF.

The gene calls are TRBV28 and TRBJ2-5; D is possibly TRBD2 (5 bases). V was trimmed by 6 bases and J by 1 base, leaving 21 bases between them. Germline CDR1 reads MDHEN; CDR2 reads SYDVKM. This CDR3 has 17 residues. This CDR3 is CASRTLSSGVPQETQYF. CDR3 DNA sequence: TGTGCCAGCAGGACGTTATCAAGCGGAGTACCCCAAGAGACCCAGTACTTC.

This clone was seen a single time. The genes are TRBV6-5 and TRBJ1-1, with D unclear. There are 13 residues in the CDR3. Germline V gene data show CDR1 as MNHEY and CDR2 as SVGAGI. V lost 6 bases, J lost 3 bases, and 11 bases lay in between. The CDR3 protein is CASRFTEYTEAFF. In DNA, the CDR3 is TGTGCCAGCAGGTTTACAGAGTACACTGAAGCTTTCTTT.

The chain joins TRBV14 to TRBJ2-5, with D possibly being TRBD2 (5 bases). Trimming left V 4 bases short and J 5 bases short, with 17 bases between. Germline lookup yields CDR1 SGHDN and CDR2 FVKESK. The CDR3 is 15 amino acids. In DNA, the CDR3 is TGTGCCAGCAGCCGAAATTCGGGGATCAGGGAGACCCAGTACTTC. It specifies CASSRNSGIRETQYF.

This clone was picked up a small number of times. The CDR3 protein is CAGRRGFNQPQHF. The CDR3 DNA follows: TGTGCCGGGCGACGGGGATTCAATCAGCCCCAGCATTTT. This chain uses TRBV2 with TRBJ1-5; D gene ambiguous. The V end lost 11 bases, the J end lost 3 bases, and 14 bases lay between the germline ends. The CDR3 contains 13 residues. Germline CDR1 reads SNHLY; CDR2 reads FYNNEI.

This chain links TRBV28 with TRBJ1-4; D possibly corresponds to TRBD1 (6 bases). The germline V and J ends were trimmed by 4 bases and 5 bases, with 14 bases remaining between them. This CDR3 is 15 amino acids long. CDR1 and CDR2 from the germline V gene are MDHEN and SYDVKM. CDR3 protein: CASSSPGRGNEKLFF. The CDR3, as DNA: TGTGCCAGCAGTTCCCCGGGCAGGGGCAATGAAAAACTGTTTTTT.